This TCR beta chain was recovered during a study of glioma-infiltrating T cells (dated by TCRdb to about 2016). With respect to the entire study: Glioma tissue, non-neoplastic brain tissue and matched peripheral blood mononuclear cells were used as sources from which TCR alpha- and beta-chain repertoires were sequenced. Three low-grade glioma patients, about 8 primary glioblastoma patients, and three non-glioma patients who contributed non-neoplastic brain tissue made up the paired cohort. To measure divergence between tissue and blood T-cell populations, each tissue-infiltrating repertoire was compared with the peripheral blood repertoire of the same patient. Findings and caveats that apply to the study as a whole: Very few CDR3 sequences were found to be shared between tissue and blood, and this scarcity was attributed to high CDR3 diversity and limited sampling. The group comparisons were based on small numbers of patients: three non-neoplastic, three low-grade glioma and roughly eight glioblastoma patients. VJ-independent divergence between tissue and blood was below expectation in non-neoplastic patients but above expectation in all gliomas, especially low-grade gliomas.

According to the germline V gene (reference sequence), CDR1 reads SGHNT and CDR2 reads YYREEE. The CDR3, from cysteine to phenylalanine, totals 12 residues. Only CDR3 DNA remains: 36 bases, in frame from the first base. The iRepertoire nested amplicon-rescue multiplex PCR (arm-PCR) platform was used to amplify TCR alpha and beta CDR3 regions from RNA. For one-step reverse transcription and amplification, about 90-400 ng of tissue mRNA or PBMC total RNA was used as input. Following bead purification, Illumina adapters were added by a secondary multiplex PCR, and libraries between 200 and 400 bp were gel-purified. Libraries carried internal 6-nucleotide barcodes used for demultiplexing. Sequencing of the libraries was done on an Illumina MiSeq using 2x220 or 2x250 nucleotide paired-end reads. The study's processing was this. Paired reads were merged with FLASH 1.2.11 and aligned to the GRCh37 human genome with BWA-MEM before extracting TRA and TRB reads. For V and J assignment, an IMGT-derived reference of cassette sequences and CDR3 motifs that included pseudogenes was used. Three-frame translation of reads was performed, and productive CDR3s were defined as those with a C...FGXG motif and no stop codons. Unique combinations of V-J cassette pair and CDR3 amino acid sequence were defined as clonotypes. Reads were filtered by Hamming distance, thresholded by each sample's sequence error rate in mapped regions. TCRdb reprocessed the public reads (quality trimming at Q25 with fastp, clone calling with MiXCR) and kept in-frame beta chains. Under each unique CDR3 protein, matching rows form one entry showing the most common genes and DNA. The V and J calls follow TCRdb's processing rather than the paper's. This sample has about 190,000 distinct CDR3 sequences in its table, and 30% to 40% of those were observed once. The ten largest make up roughly a fifth of the sample.

This clonotype occurred a few times. Its antigen is not yet known. An end of the junction differs from the germline gene, which may be a read error. Sequenced material: glioma tissue, nonneoplastic brain tissue, or PBMCs (not recorded which). The sequence came from a human donor with low-grade glioma or glioblastoma, undergoing nonglioma brain surgery, or in good health (not recorded which). The chain is assembled from TRBV5-4 and TRBJ2-7, with TRBD2 perhaps the D gene, on 5 matching bases. The encoded CDR3 is CASSLSGYDQYF. The DNA sequence is TGTGCCAGCAGCTTAAGCGGCTACGACCAGTACTTC.